The rows below give T cell receptor beta chains drawn from one sample of a study of T cell responses to AZD1222 COVID-19 vaccine. Some clones are missing from TCRdb's copy, which holds only in-frame ones; the method was immunoSEQ multiplex PCR. The profile shows about 160,000 clones, 90% to 95% of them singletons. Material: peripheral blood, obtained on day 0 of AZD1222 vaccination. All receptors derive from an adult in good health. Each CDR3 is given with its conserved first and last residue. The D gene is left open where the match is weak. Where a row states a size, it is once, few, many or the class of an expanded clone; other rows omit it.

clone_size d_call j_call v_call cdr3_length cdr3_nt cdr3_aa
once TRBD2 TRBJ2-5 TRBV5-6 16 TGTGCCAGCAGCTTGGGGGTAGCGGGGGCGGAGGAGACCCAGTACTTC CASSLGVAGAEETQYF
NA TRBD1 TRBJ2-3 TRBV7-2 16 TGTGCCAGCAGCCGCCAGGGGGATTCTAGCACAGATACGCAGTATTTT CASSRQGDSSTDTQYF
once TRBD2 TRBJ2-3 TRBV9 15 TGTGCCAGCAGCGAGAGGGAGGGCCCTAGAGATACGCAGTATTTT CASSEREGPRDTQYF
NA NA TRBJ2-6 TRBV9 21 TGTGCCAGCAGCGTTGAGTATTCATTAGGTGGAATCGGGGCTGGGGCCAACGTCCTGACTTTC CASSVEYSLGGIGAGANVLTF
NA NA TRBJ1-2 TRBV6-6 12 TGTGCCAGCAGCCGGGGGGACTATGGCTACACCTTC CASSRGDYGYTF
NA NA TRBJ1-3 TRBV6-5 12 TGTGCCAGCATGGGAGGGGGAAACACCATATATTTT CASMGGGNTIYF
NA NA TRBJ2-7 TRBV15 15 TGTGCCACCAGCAGAGATCTCCAGGACGACTACGAGCAGTACTTC CATSRDLQDDYEQYF
once NA TRBJ1-5 TRBV30 12 TGTGCCTCCCGATATGGCAATCAGCCCCAGCATTTT CASRYGNQPQHF
NA NA TRBJ1-4 TRBV18 16 TGTGCCAGCTCACCTGATCGACAGACAACTAATGAAAAACTGTTTTTT CASSPDRQTTNEKLFF
NA NA TRBJ1-1 TRBV6-5 11 TGTGCCGTCAACCGGGACACTGAAGCTTTCTTT CAVNRDTEAFF
NA TRBD2 TRBJ2-1 TRBV5-1 16 TGCGCCAGCAGCACGGGGACTAGCGGGAGCTACAATGAGCAGTTCTTC CASSTGTSGSYNEQFF
NA NA TRBJ2-6 TRBV7-9 14 TGTGCCAGCAGCTTCAGTGCTGGGGCCAACGTCCTGACTTTC CASSFSAGANVLTF
NA TRBD2 TRBJ2-1 TRBV7-2 14 TGTGCCAGCAGCTTCGGGGGGGCACACAATGAGCAGTTCTTC CASSFGGAHNEQFF
NA NA TRBJ1-1 TRBV6-2/TRBV6-3 16 TGTGCCAGCAGTTACTACCCGTCTGGGGTGAACACTGAAGCTTTCTTT CASSYYPSGVNTEAFF
NA NA TRBJ2-5 TRBV6-5 14 TGTGCCAGCGCCAGTGGACTCAACCAAGAGACCCAGTACTTC CASASGLNQETQYF
NA NA TRBJ1-4 TRBV12-5 14 TGTGCTAGTGGTTTAGGCCAGGAGTATGAAAAACTGTTTTTT CASGLGQEYEKLFF
NA TRBD1 TRBJ2-7 TRBV19 15 TGTGCCAGTAGTACGCAACCCGGGACAGCATACGAGCAGTACTTC CASSTQPGTAYEQYF
NA NA TRBJ2-6 TRBV4-3 13 TGCGCCAGCAGCCAGTCTGGGGCCAACGTCCTGACTTTC CASSQSGANVLTF
once NA TRBJ1-6 TRBV5-5 13 TGTGCCAGCAGTTTAACCATCAATTCACCCCTCCACTTT CASSLTINSPLHF
NA NA TRBJ1-2 TRBV6-2/TRBV6-3 16 TGTGCCAGCAGTTATCGCGGGACGGCGCCCCTCTATGGCTACACCTTC CASSYRGTAPLYGYTF
NA NA TRBJ2-7 TRBV27 14 TGTGCCAGCAGCATAGGACCCTCCCGCTACGAGCAGTACTTC CASSIGPSRYEQYF
NA TRBD1 TRBJ1-2 TRBV6-6 15 TGTGCCAGCAGTTACGGACAGGGCGAAGTGAATGGCTACACCTTC CASSYGQGEVNGYTF
NA TRBD2 TRBJ2-1 TRBV6-2/TRBV6-3 15 TGTGCCAGCAGTCAACTAGCGGGAACCTACAATGAGCAGTTCTTC CASSQLAGTYNEQFF
NA NA TRBJ1-5 TRBV19 16 TGTGCCAGTAGTATAGTGGGGCGGGACCCCAATCAGCCCCAGCATTTT CASSIVGRDPNQPQHF
NA TRBD1 TRBJ1-2 TRBV11-2 12 TGTGCCAGCAGCGTCGGACAGGGACATCCAACCTTC CASSVGQGHPTF
few NA TRBJ2-7 TRBV7-9 15 TGTGCCAGCAGCCCAGTTCACAAGACCTCCTACGAGCAGTACTTC CASSPVHKTSYEQYF
NA NA TRBJ1-1 TRBV5-6 15 TGTGCCAGCAGCTTGGATGAGGGGATGAACACTGAAGCTTTCTTT CASSLDEGMNTEAFF
few NA TRBJ1-5 TRBV18 15 TGTGCCAGCTCCCGGGGCCCTGGTAGCAATCAGCCCCAGCATTTT CASSRGPGSNQPQHF
NA TRBD1 TRBJ2-1 TRBV20-1 11 TGCAGTGCTAGAAACAGGGGGCAGGGGTTCTTC CSARNRGQGFF
once NA TRBJ1-6 TRBV9 15 TGTGCCAGCAGCCCGACCCCCGGGATCGGTTCACCCCTCCACTTT CASSPTPGIGSPLHF
once NA TRBJ2-1 TRBV3-1/TRBV3-2 13 TGTGCCAGCAGCCTGGCCGCGTACAATGAGCAGTTCTTC CASSLAAYNEQFF
NA NA TRBJ1-1 TRBV18 14 TGTGCCAGCTCTCGGGGGGCGCGGGACACTGAAGCTTTCTTT CASSRGARDTEAFF
NA TRBD1 TRBJ1-5 TRBV19 19 TGTGCCAGTAGTATAGGACTGGGGGGACAGGGAAAAGTAAATCAGCCCCAGCATTTT CASSIGLGGQGKVNQPQHF
NA NA TRBJ1-1 TRBV29-1 12 TGCAGCGTAGCAGGGTTCGGCACTGAAGCTTTCTTT CSVAGFGTEAFF
NA TRBD1 TRBJ1-2 TRBV4-2 14 TGTGCCAGCAGCCCCCCCGACAGGGTGAAGGGCTACACCTTC CASSPPDRVKGYTF
NA TRBD1 TRBJ2-1 TRBV7-2 15 TGTGCCAGCAGCTTAATCGGGACAGCCTACAATGAGCAGTTCTTC CASSLIGTAYNEQFF
NA NA TRBJ2-7 TRBV21-1 16 TGTGCCAGCACCTCCCTTCTTCAGGACAGCTCCTACGAGCAGTACTTC CASTSLLQDSSYEQYF
NA TRBD2 TRBJ2-7 TRBV6-2/TRBV6-3 14 TGTGCCAGCAGTCCCATAAAGACTAGCGGGGAGCAGTACTTC CASSPIKTSGEQYF
NA TRBD2 TRBJ2-1 TRBV9 19 TGTGCCAGCAGCACAAACCCGGGACTAGCAACGAGCTCCTACAATGAGCAGTTCTTC CASSTNPGLATSSYNEQFF
NA TRBD2 TRBJ2-5 TRBV7-9 16 TGTGCCAGCAGCTTAGGACTAGCGGGAGCTCAAGAGACCCAGTACTTC CASSLGLAGAQETQYF
NA NA TRBJ1-6 TRBV4-1 16 TGCGCCAGCAGCCCCGCGGGGAGTTGGGAGAATTCACCCCTCCACTTT CASSPAGSWENSPLHF
once NA TRBJ1-5 TRBV15 15 TGTGCCACCAGCAGAGATTATCAGGGCCATCAGCCCCAGCATTTT CATSRDYQGHQPQHF
NA NA TRBJ1-5 TRBV6-2/TRBV6-3 13 TGTGCCAGCAGTTGGCCAACATTTCAGCCCCAGCATTTT CASSWPTFQPQHF
NA NA TRBJ1-1 TRBV2 16 TGTGCCAGCATTCGGTCCGAGAGTTTCATGACCACTGAAGCTTTCTTT CASIRSESFMTTEAFF
NA NA TRBJ2-7 TRBV6-5 15 TGTGCCAGCAGTTACGAGGGCAGGCACTCCTACGAGCAGTACTTC CASSYEGRHSYEQYF
NA NA TRBJ1-2 TRBV23-1 14 TGCGCCAGCAGAAAAATCCGACAGGTCTATGGCTACACCTTC CASRKIRQVYGYTF
once NA TRBJ1-1 TRBV11-3 15 TGTGCCAGCAGCGCACGGGGGGGGACAAGCACTGAAGCTTTCTTT CASSARGGTSTEAFF
NA TRBD1 TRBJ1-2 TRBV19 14 TGTGCCAGTACTCGGACAGGGATTAACTATGGCTACACCTTC CASTRTGINYGYTF
NA TRBD2 TRBJ2-3 TRBV5-1 17 TGCGCCAGCAGCTTGGGTTGGACTAGCGGGGAGCGCGATACGCAGTATTTT CASSLGWTSGERDTQYF
NA NA TRBJ2-7 TRBV7-2 16 TGTGCCAGCAGCTTCCAGGGAATTGGAGCCTCCTACGAGCAGTACTTC CASSFQGIGASYEQYF
NA TRBD2 TRBJ2-1 TRBV11-3 15 TGTGCCAGCAGCTTAGATAGGGACTACCAGAATGAGCAGTTCTTC CASSLDRDYQNEQFF
once NA TRBJ1-2 TRBV11-3 13 TGTGCCAGCAGCTTAGCCCGGGTAGGCGGCTACACCTTC CASSLARVGGYTF
once NA TRBJ2-5 TRBV5-1 14 TGCGCCAGCAGCCACGGACGGACACAAGAGACCCAGTACTTC CASSHGRTQETQYF
NA NA TRBJ1-5 TRBV9 13 TGTGCCAGCAGCGTAGACGGGTATCAGCCCCAGCATTTT CASSVDGYQPQHF